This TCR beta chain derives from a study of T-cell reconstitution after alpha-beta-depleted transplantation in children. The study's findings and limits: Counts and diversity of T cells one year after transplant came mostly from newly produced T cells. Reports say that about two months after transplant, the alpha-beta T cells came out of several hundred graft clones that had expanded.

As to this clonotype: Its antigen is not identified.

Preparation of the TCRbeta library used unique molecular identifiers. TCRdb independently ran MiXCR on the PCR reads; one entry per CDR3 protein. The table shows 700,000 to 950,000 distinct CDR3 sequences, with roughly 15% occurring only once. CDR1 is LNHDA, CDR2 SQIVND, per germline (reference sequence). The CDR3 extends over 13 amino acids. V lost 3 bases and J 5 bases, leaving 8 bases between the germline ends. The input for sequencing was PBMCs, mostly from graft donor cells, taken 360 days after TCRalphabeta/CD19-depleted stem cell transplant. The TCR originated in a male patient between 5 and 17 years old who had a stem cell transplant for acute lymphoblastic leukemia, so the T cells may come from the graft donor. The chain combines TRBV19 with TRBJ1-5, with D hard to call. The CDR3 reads CASSIWSDQPQHF. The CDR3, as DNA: TGTGCCAGTAGTATCTGGTCTGATCAGCCCCAGCATTTT.